This TCR beta chain was sequenced for a study of cytomegalovirus exposure and HLA in healthy donors (dated by TCRdb to 2015 to 2018). For the wider study: The 666 repertoires of the first cohort and the 120 validation repertoires were produced on the same platform, according to a later analysis. The study was designed to test whether signatures of past pathogen exposure could be identified by cataloging public T cell receptors. In addition to the first cohort of around 670 subjects, a separate validation cohort of 120 different subjects was used. The study combined high-throughput TCR immunosequencing, statistical association of individual TCRs with disease status, and machine learning to predict cytomegalovirus infection status.

Paper-wide results and their limitations: In both the original and validation cohorts, the classifier was reported to diagnose cytomegalovirus status with high specificity and sensitivity. A later analysis lacked HLA typing for the validation cohort, so it scored co-occurrence in that cohort across all 110 or so repertoires. Across donors, most TCR sequences were observed very rarely, whereas some public TCRs were present in many individuals. The authors suggested that the approach could potentially be generalized to other disease states and immunological phenotypes. In the study, some 160 TCR beta chains were listed as associated with cytomegalovirus. A few of the identified cytomegalovirus-associated TCR beta chains were confirmed in vitro to be specific for cytomegalovirus antigens. Subsequent analysis determined that TCRs grouped into clusters in the first cohort also showed a tendency toward co-occurrence across the 130 or so validation repertoires, and 94% of cluster scores exceeded 0.

Library method: the immunoSEQ multiplex PCR assay. The paper's data handling went like this. A statistical classification framework was developed to diagnose cytomegalovirus status using the catalog of TCR beta chain sequences. The source is immuneACCESS, and TCRdb retained only in-frame sequences with V and J called. Part of the clones is not carried over; for the studies checked, unresolved V genes explain less than half of this, and the remainder is unexplained. The DNA was the basis for D and trimming; V, J and clone size are from that table. A total of 120,000 to 150,000 clones appear in this sample, about 88% of them only once. Around 3.2% of the sample is in the top ten clones. Remarks on this clone: The clone's antigen remains unknown. There are no base qualities to consult, and no much larger clone falls within one base.

The donors belonged to the validation cohort of roughly 120 subjects, which was separate from the approximately 660-subject first cohort. The junction carries 13 bases between V and J, which are trimmed by 2 bases and 5 bases respectively. CDR1 and CDR2 (LNHDA, SQIVND) derive from the germline V gene (reference sequence). There are 15 amino acids in the CDR3, from cysteine to phenylalanine inclusive. The entry retains the CDR3 DNA only, 45 bases that are in frame from base 1. The chain is made from TRBV19 and TRBJ2-1; D gene: possibly TRBD2, on 6 matching bases. Sequencing used PBMCs. This receptor was identified in a woman younger than 35 in good health and CMV-seropositive. The CDR3: CASSIQPGANNEQFF. The DNA sequence follows: TGTGCCAGTAGTATACAACCGGGAGCGAACAATGAGCAGTTCTTC.